This T cell receptor beta chain is drawn from a study of cytomegalovirus exposure and HLA in healthy donors (dated by TCRdb to the late 2010s). Some background on the complete study: According to a later analysis, the approximately 120 validation repertoires were produced on the same platform as the roughly 600 repertoires of the first cohort. In addition to the first cohort of 666 subjects, a separate validation cohort of 120 different subjects was used. The study combined high-throughput TCR immunosequencing, statistical association of individual TCRs with disease status, and machine learning to predict cytomegalovirus infection status. The study aimed to test whether cataloging public T cell receptors could reveal signatures of past pathogen exposure.

This clone was counted only a few times. Its antigen is not yet known. No clone much larger than this one lies a single base away; base qualities are absent. Overall results and qualifications from the work: In vitro tests confirmed that a few of the cytomegalovirus-associated TCR beta chains recognize cytomegalovirus antigens. A later analysis found that TCRs clustered in the first cohort also tended to co-occur in the roughly 110 validation repertoires, with 94% of cluster scores above 0. In the study, approximately 150 TCR beta chains were listed as associated with cytomegalovirus. In both the original and validation cohorts, the classifier was reported to diagnose cytomegalovirus status with high specificity and sensitivity. The validation cohort had no HLA typing available for a later analysis, so co-occurrence within that cohort was assessed over all 110 or so repertoires. The authors suggested that the approach could potentially be generalized to other disease states and immunological phenotypes. Most TCR sequences were observed very rarely across donors, whereas some public TCRs were present in many individuals.

The donors belonged to the validation cohort of under 150 subjects, which was separate from the approximately 680-subject first cohort. Library preparation used the immunoSEQ multiplex PCR assay. In the source study's methods: A statistical classification framework was built to diagnose cytomegalovirus status from the catalog of TCR beta chain sequences. The source is immuneACCESS, and TCRdb retained only in-frame sequences with V and J called. Part of the clones is not carried over; for the studies checked, unresolved V genes explain less than half of this, and the remainder is unexplained. V and J calls and clone size come straight from that table; D and trimming were deduced from the DNA. The sample includes some 120,000 clones, with around 94% observed a single time. The ten largest account for less than 1.5% of the sample. CDR1 and CDR2 are read off the germline V gene as SNHLY and FYNNEI. Counted from cysteine to phenylalanine, this CDR3 has 14 amino acids. Only CDR3 DNA is held: 42 bases, read in frame from base 1. The V end loses 4 bases and the J end loses 4 bases, and a stretch of 13 bases separates them.

The clonotype comes from a woman under 30 in good health and CMV-seronegative. What was sequenced was PBMCs. The chain couples TRBV2 to TRBJ1-2; the D gene is unclear. This receptor has the CDR3 CASSGEVKSYGYTF. DNA sequence: TGTGCCAGCAGTGGCGAGGTAAAGAGCTATGGCTACACCTTC.